The clone carrying this T cell receptor (beta chain) was found a few times. The entry originates in a study of blood T cell repertoires in COVID-19. The wider study: The origin of the acute and convalescent COVID-19 samples was the United States, Italy and Spain. PBMCs, B-cell-depleted T cells, or T cells provided the cDNA or gDNA that made up the material.

Germline V CDR1 and CDR2: SGHRS, YFSETQ. V was pared by 4 bases and J by 6 bases, with 17 bases between. The CDR3 runs 15 residues. Per the study methods: Amplification of reference gene primers was used by the study to estimate nucleated cell counts. The protocol was immunoSEQ multiplex PCR, while the TCRdb copy is restricted to in-frame clones and leaves out a portion. Clonal size and the V and J genes are those of that table, whereas D and trimming came from the DNA. The sample has roughly 200,000 clones; about 85% are singletons. Followed over time, Seattle patients had been enrolled while infection was active.

This TCR came from a person between 70 and 80 years old with COVID-19, enrolled during active disease. The rearrangement joins TRBV5-1 to TRBJ2-1; weak D call: TRBD2 (6 bases). Sequencing was carried out using peripheral blood. CDR3: CASSPLLGGGNEQFF. CDR3 nucleotide sequence: TGCGCCAGCAGCCCCCTTCTGGGAGGCGGCAATGAGCAGTTCTTC. The variable domain in full, with the rest retrieved from reference TRBV5-1 and TRBJ2-1, is KAGVTQTPRYLIKTRGQQVTLSCSPISGHRSVSWYQQTPGQGLQFLFEYFSETQRNKGNFPGRFSGRQFSNSRSEMNVSTLELGDSALYLCASSPLLGGGNEQFFGPGTRLTVL.